The 20 T cell receptor beta chains reported below all come from one sample, sequenced in a study of cytomegalovirus exposure and HLA in healthy donors. PCR used 60 Vbeta primers and 13 Jbeta primers. Libraries were prepared by immunoSEQ multiplex PCR; TCRdb keeps only in-frame clonotypes and omits some of them. Of hundreds of thousands of clones in the sample, 80% to 90% were seen once. Sequencing was carried out using PBMCs. The origin of the receptors is a woman aged 18-29 years in good health and CMV-seronegative.

This chain links TRBV5-6 with TRBJ1-5, with a weak D call TRBD1 (5 bases). From germline, CDR1 is SGHDT and CDR2 YYEEEE. Trimming left V 1 base short and J 3 bases short, with 14 bases between. The length of the CDR3 is 16 residues. The CDR3 DNA is TGTGCCAGCAGCTTGTGGGCAGGGACTTACAATCAGCCCCAGCATTTT. Translation gives CASSLWAGTYNQPQHF.

The chain has TRBV5-6 and TRBJ1-1, with D hard to call. CDR1 and CDR2 (germline): SGHDT, YYEEEE. V was trimmed by 0 bases and J by 0 bases, leaving 6 bases between them. This CDR3 contains 14 residues. The CDR3 spells CASSLVSLNTEAFF. CDR3 bases: TGTGCCAGCAGCTTGGTAAGCTTGAACACTGAAGCTTTCTTT.

This clone was detected a few times. The chain has TRBV5-4 and TRBJ2-1, with D maybe TRBD2 (6 bases). V gave up 3 bases and J gave up 10 bases, with 8 bases separating them. This CDR3 is 11 amino acids long. Per germline, CDR1 SGHNT and CDR2 YYREEE (reference sequence). CDR3 sequence: CASSWRGEQFF. In DNA form, the CDR3 reads TGTGCCAGCAGCTGGAGGGGAGAGCAGTTCTTC.

The chain recombines TRBV10-2 with TRBJ2-1; 8 nucleotides align to TRBD2. Germline trimming cut 8 bases from V and 9 bases from J; bases unmatched to any gene: 9. Per the germline V gene, CDR1 is WSHSY and CDR2 is SAAADI. The CDR3 is 13 amino acids. CDR3 sequence reads: CASGPRGAGEQFF. The CDR3 DNA is TGCGCCAGCGGGCCGCGGGGGGCGGGTGAGCAGTTCTTC.

The CDR3 region is CATSGRGLYEQYF. In DNA form, the CDR3 reads TGTGCCACCTCAGGGCGGGGATTATACGAGCAGTACTTC. The J gene is TRBJ2-7, the V gene TRBV27; a possible D gene is TRBD2 (6 bases). Looked up from germline, CDR1 is MNHEY and CDR2 is SMNVEV (reference sequence). This CDR3 spans 13 amino acids. V lost 10 bases, J lost 4 bases, and 17 bases lay in between.

The chain carries TRBV2 and TRBJ2-1; TRBD2 might be the D (5 bases). CDR1 SNHLY and CDR2 FYNNEI come from the germline V gene. The CDR3 consists of 15 residues. The V gene lost 4 bases and the J gene lost 0 bases, with 10 bases spanning the gap. The CDR3 DNA sequence: TGTGCCAGCAGTGCCGGGGAGAGCTCCTACAATGAGCAGTTCTTC. It encodes CASSAGESSYNEQFF.

This rearrangement joins TRBV27 to TRBJ1-2; D is unclear. The germline CDR1 and CDR2 sequences are MNHEY and SMNVEV (reference sequence). The CDR3 is made up of 12 amino acids. V gave up 2 bases and J gave up 8 bases, with 9 bases separating them. CDR3: CASSLPGQGYTF. DNA of the CDR3: TGTGCCAGCAGTTTACCAGGCCAAGGCTACACCTTC.

V is TRBV19 and J is TRBJ2-1; 8 nucleotides match TRBD1. The CDR3 is 15 residues long. Germline assignment: CDR1 LNHDA and CDR2 SQIVND (reference sequence). With 1 base clipped from V and 13 bases from J, the junction kept 12 bases outside the gene matches. The chain's CDR3 is CASSIGSPGDRNQFF. Here the CDR3 DNA reads TGTGCCAGTAGTATAGGTTCCCCCGGGGACAGGAACCAGTTCTTC.

This clone was seen only once. The V call is TRBV6-4, the J call TRBJ1-2; perhaps TRBD1 as D (6 bases). Looked up from germline, CDR1 is MRHNA and CDR2 is SNTAGT. This CDR3 region has 14 residues. Trimming shortened V by 2 bases and J by 7 bases, and 14 bases separated the two germline ends. The DNA for the CDR3 is TGTGCCAGCAGTGACGGTTCGGGGGGCTCTGGCTACACCTTC. Protein: CASSDGSGGSGYTF.

This clone was counted a single time. V usage is TRBV6-5 and J usage is TRBJ1-2; 10 bases fit TRBD1. This CDR3 contains 15 residues. The V gene's germline CDR1 is MNHEY and CDR2 SVGAGI. Trimming cost V 4 bases and J 8 bases; bases outside gene matches: 10. The CDR3 loop is CASSSPGQGLEGYTF. CDR3 nucleotides: TGTGCCAGCAGTTCCCCGGGACAGGGGTTGGAGGGCTACACCTTC.

The chain combines TRBV9 with TRBJ2-1; TRBD2 matches 7 bases. Trimming removed 4 bases from V and 7 bases from J; junction bases left unmatched: 8. This CDR3 has 14 residues. CDR1 is SGDLS, CDR2 YYNGEE, per germline. DNA of the CDR3: TGTGCCAGCAGCCCCAGCGGGGCGGGAAATGAGCAGTTCTTC. The encoded protein is CASSPSGAGNEQFF.

This rearrangement joins TRBV6-6 to TRBJ1-5, with TRBD1 matching over 8 bases. The CDR3 runs 15 residues. Germline CDR1 MNHNY, CDR2 SVGAGI (reference sequence). The J segment lost 2 bases and the V segment lost 6 bases, leaving 6 bases of the junction unmatched. The CDR3, as DNA: TGTGCCAGCAGCCCTTTGGGACAGGGCAATCAGCCCCAGCATTTT. It specifies CASSPLGQGNQPQHF.

About this clone: Relative to the germline gene, one junction end is altered; a read error may explain this. The chain combines TRBV7-9 with TRBJ2-7; 8 bases are shared with TRBD2. CDR3 length: 15 amino acids. The germline CDR1 and CDR2 sequences are SEHNR and FQNEAQ (reference sequence). The CDR3 here is CSSSLDLRGDYEQYF. CDR3 in DNA: TGTTCCAGCAGCTTAGATCTGCGGGGGGACTACGAGCAGTACTTC.

This chain joins TRBV5-1 and TRBJ2-1; perhaps TRBD2 as D (6 bases). CDR3 size: 14 residues. Germline assignment: CDR1 SGHRS and CDR2 YFSETQ. Trimming removed 0 bases at V and 3 bases at J, with 7 bases between. The CDR3 region has the DNA TGCGCCAGCAGCTTGGGGGGGGACTACAATGAGCAGTTCTTC. The encoded protein is CASSLGGDYNEQFF. Full variable domain (outside the CDR3, taken from reference TRBV5-1 and TRBJ2-1): KAGVTQTPRYLIKTRGQQVTLSCSPISGHRSVSWYQQTPGQGLQFLFEYFSETQRNKGNFPGRFSGRQFSNSRSEMNVSTLELGDSALYLCASSLGGDYNEQFFGPGTRLTVL.

This clone was detected once. This chain joins TRBV5-5 and TRBJ1-1; TRBD1 matches at 8 bases. The CDR3 extends over 15 amino acids. With 4 bases clipped from V and 2 bases from J, the junction kept 7 bases outside the gene matches. CDR1 and CDR2 (germline): SGHKS, YYEKEE (reference sequence). CDR3 in amino acids: CASSAGQGHNTEAFF. In DNA, the CDR3 is TGTGCCAGCAGCGCTGGACAGGGACACAACACTGAAGCTTTCTTT.

V is TRBV7-6 and J is TRBJ1-6; D remains unclear. Germline V CDR1 and CDR2: SGHVS, FNYEAQ. V was clipped by 2 bases and J by 9 bases, with 11 bases between them. This CDR3 contains 14 residues. DNA of the CDR3: TGTGCCAGCAGCTTACTAGCCACGTCTTCACCCCTCCACTTT. It specifies CASSLLATSSPLHF.

J is TRBJ2-5 and V is TRBV5-1, with D tentatively TRBD2 (5 bases). This CDR3 contains 14 residues. The germline V gene has CDR1 SGHRS and CDR2 YFSETQ. V lost 0 bases and J 4 bases, leaving 10 bases between the germline ends. The CDR3 here is CASSLGLAGETQYF. The CDR3, as DNA: TGCGCCAGCAGCTTGGGGCTAGCTGGAGAGACCCAGTACTTC.

The rearrangement links TRBV1 to TRBJ2-5; the table's D call, TRBD1, was not checked against the DNA. TRBV1 is a pseudogene segment. CDR3 length: 13 amino acids. In nucleotides, the CDR3 is TGCACCAGCAGCCGAACAGGGGGGGAGACCCAGTACTTC. Amino acid sequence: CTSSRTGGETQYF.

With regard to this clone: Germline is not matched at one junction end, which may reflect a read error. The rearrangement uses TRBV7-9 and TRBJ2-5; TRBD2 is a possible D gene (5 bases). The J call is uncertain, as TRBJ2-7 better fits the DNA end. This CDR3 spans 14 amino acids. Germline V lookup: CDR1 SEHNR, CDR2 FQNEAQ (reference sequence). CDR3 in amino acids: CSSSLEPGTYEQYF. The CDR3 DNA is TGTTCCAGCAGCTTAGAACCGGGAACCTACGAGCAGTACTTC.

This clone was seen a handful of times. The chain links TRBV4-2 to TRBJ2-1; 8 nucleotides line up with TRBD2. Germline assignment: CDR1 LGHNA and CDR2 YNFKEQ. V gave up 0 bases and J gave up 4 bases; unmatched junction bases: 8. There are 17 residues in the CDR3. The CDR3 sequence: CASSQEGMVAGYNEQFF. The CDR3, as DNA: TGTGCCAGCAGCCAAGAGGGTATGGTAGCGGGGTACAATGAGCAGTTCTTC.